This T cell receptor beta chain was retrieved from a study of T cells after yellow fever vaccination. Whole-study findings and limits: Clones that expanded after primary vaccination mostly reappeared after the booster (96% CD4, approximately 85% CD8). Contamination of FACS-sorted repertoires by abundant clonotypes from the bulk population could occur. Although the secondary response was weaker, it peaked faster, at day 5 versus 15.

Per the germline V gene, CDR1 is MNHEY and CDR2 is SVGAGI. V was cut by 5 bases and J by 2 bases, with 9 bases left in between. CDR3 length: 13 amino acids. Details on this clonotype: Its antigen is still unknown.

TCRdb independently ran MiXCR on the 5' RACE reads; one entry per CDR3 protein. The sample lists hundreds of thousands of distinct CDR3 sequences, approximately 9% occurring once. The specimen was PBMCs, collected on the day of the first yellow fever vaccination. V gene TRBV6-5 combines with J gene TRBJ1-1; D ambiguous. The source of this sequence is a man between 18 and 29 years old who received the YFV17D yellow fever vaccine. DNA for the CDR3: TGTGCCAGCAGTCTCACAAGTAACACTGAAGCTTTCTTT. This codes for CASSLTSNTEAFF.